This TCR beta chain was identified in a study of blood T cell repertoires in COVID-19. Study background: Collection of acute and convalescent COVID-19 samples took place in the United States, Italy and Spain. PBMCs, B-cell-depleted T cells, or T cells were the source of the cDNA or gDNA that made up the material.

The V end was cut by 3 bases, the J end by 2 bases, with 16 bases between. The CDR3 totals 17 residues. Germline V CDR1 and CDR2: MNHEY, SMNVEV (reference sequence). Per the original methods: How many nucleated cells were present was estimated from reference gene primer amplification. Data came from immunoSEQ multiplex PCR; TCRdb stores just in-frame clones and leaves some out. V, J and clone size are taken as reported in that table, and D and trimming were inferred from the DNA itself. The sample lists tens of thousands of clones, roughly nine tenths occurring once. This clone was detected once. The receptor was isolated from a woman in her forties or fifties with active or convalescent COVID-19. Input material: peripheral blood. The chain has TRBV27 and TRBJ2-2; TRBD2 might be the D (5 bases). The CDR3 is CASSLPPTRGNTGELFF. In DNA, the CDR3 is TGTGCCAGCAGTTTGCCTCCTACACGGGGAAACACCGGGGAGCTGTTTTTT.